Below are 18 T cell receptor beta chains sequenced from a single sample in a study of cytomegalovirus exposure and HLA in healthy donors. PCR involved 60 Vbeta and 13 Jbeta primers. Some clones are missing from TCRdb's copy, which holds only in-frame ones; the method was immunoSEQ multiplex PCR. The table records tens of thousands of clones, more than 80% of them present only once. Source material: PBMCs. Receptor source: a man aged 18 to 30 in good health and CMV-seronegative.

This chain uses TRBV9 with TRBJ2-3; D remains unclear. Germline lookup yields CDR1 SGDLS and CDR2 YYNGEE. Between the trimmed V and J ends, which lost 0 bases and 2 bases, there was a span of 7 bases. The CDR3 extends over 14 amino acids. The CDR3 loop is CASSVVPVTDTQYF. The CDR3 nucleotides are TGTGCCAGCAGCGTAGTACCGGTCACAGATACGCAGTATTTT. The full variable domain, in which reference TRBV9 and TRBJ2-3 provide the parts outside the CDR3, is DSGVTQTPKHLITATGQRVTLRCSPRSGDLSVYWYQQSLDQGLQFLIQYYNGEERAKGNILERFSAQQFPDLHSELNLSSLELGDSALYFCASSVVPVTDTQYFGPGTRLTVL.

The chain recombines TRBV25-1 with TRBJ2-1, with a weak D call TRBD2 (6 bases). The CDR3 has 16 amino acids. V gave up 1 base and J gave up 4 bases, with 14 bases separating them. The V gene's germline CDR1 is MGHDK and CDR2 SYGVNS. This chain's CDR3 is CASSELGRRTYNEQFF. The CDR3 DNA reads as TGTGCCAGCAGTGAATTGGGGAGGAGGACATACAATGAGCAGTTCTTC.

J is TRBJ2-5 and V is TRBV27, with D hard to call. The V and J ends lost 5 bases and 6 bases respectively, with 13 bases between them. The CDR3 is made up of 13 amino acids. Per germline, CDR1 MNHEY and CDR2 SMNVEV (reference sequence). In nucleotides, the CDR3 is TGTGCCAGCAGTGTTGTTGCGTCCAAGACCCAGTACTTC. Translation: CASSVVASKTQYF.

This chain joins TRBV28 and TRBJ1-1; TRBD1 agrees at 8 bases. Unmatched junction bases numbered 14, after V lost 7 bases and J lost 4 bases. Per germline, CDR1 MDHEN and CDR2 SYDVKM. CDR3 length: 16 residues. CDR3 in DNA: TGTGCCAGCATCCCTGCTCACAGGGGGACCACCACTGAAGCTTTCTTT. Its translation: CASIPAHRGTTTEAFF. The whole variable domain, filled in from reference TRBV28 and TRBJ1-1, reads DVKVTQSSRYLVKRTGEKVFLECVQDMDHENMFWYRQDPGLGLRLIYFSYDVKMKEKGDIPEGYSVSREKKERFSLILESASTNQTSMYLCASIPAHRGTTTEAFFGQGTRLTVV.

The chain links TRBV27 to TRBJ2-1, with a weak D call TRBD1 (6 bases). The CDR3 runs to 17 residues. CDR1 is MNHEY, CDR2 SMNVEV, per germline (reference sequence). V was trimmed by 3 bases and J by 7 bases, leaving 22 bases between them. The CDR3 DNA sequence: TGTGCCAGCAGTTTGGGGACGACAGGCCTGGGGGATAATGAGCAGTTCTTC. Amino acid sequence: CASSLGTTGLGDNEQFF.

Concerning this clone: Relative to the germline gene, one junction end is altered; a read error may explain this. The chain joins TRBV9 to TRBJ2-1, with 10 bases aligning to TRBD2. This CDR3 has 16 amino acids. Germline CDR1 and CDR2: SGDLS and YYNGEE. CDR3 bases: TGTGCCAACAGCGTGAGAGCGGGAGGGCTCTACAATGAGCAGTTCTTC. Protein sequence: CANSVRAGGLYNEQFF.

This sequence joins TRBV5-5 and TRBJ2-2; TRBD2 matches at 8 bases. V lost 4 bases, J lost 2 bases, and 7 bases stayed unmatched. The CDR3 covers 16 residues. Germline CDR1 SGHKS, CDR2 YYEKEE (reference sequence). This CDR3 reads CASSVLLAANTGELFF. As DNA, the CDR3 is TGTGCCAGCAGCGTCCTACTAGCGGCTAACACCGGGGAGCTGTTTTTT.

The rearrangement links TRBV15 to TRBJ1-1, with unresolved D. V shed 3 bases and J shed 2 bases, with 7 bases lying between them. CDR1 and CDR2 from the germline V gene are LNHNV and YYDKDF (reference sequence). The CDR3 runs 13 residues. Written as DNA, the CDR3 is TGTGCCACCAGCAGGAACAGAAACACTGAAGCTTTCTTT. It codes for CATSRNRNTEAFF.

The chain joins TRBV5-6 to TRBJ2-3; the match to TRBD2 covers 8 bases. V was pared by 0 bases and J by 5 bases, with 11 bases of the junction left unmatched. This CDR3 has 17 amino acids. Germline V gene sequence: CDR1 SGHDT, CDR2 YYEEEE. The CDR3 is CASSLVGSGSGGDTQYF. For the CDR3, the DNA is TGTGCCAGCAGCTTGGTGGGGAGCGGGAGCGGTGGAGATACGCAGTATTTT.

This clone was counted only a few times. The chain combines TRBV27 with TRBJ1-2; 12 nucleotides agree with TRBD1. The CDR3 contains 17 residues. The V segment lost 3 bases and the J segment 3 bases; nucleotides outside the gene matches: 8. Per germline, CDR1 MNHEY and CDR2 SMNVEV (reference sequence). The DNA of the CDR3 is TGTGCCAGCAGTTTTGGGACAGGGGGCTTCGGGGACTATGGCTACACCTTC. Its translation: CASSFGTGGFGDYGYTF.

The genes are TRBV7-2 and TRBJ2-2; weak D call: TRBD2 (5 bases). The V gene lost 1 base and the J gene lost 6 bases, with 12 bases spanning the gap. This CDR3 comprises 15 residues. Germline V gene lookup returns CDR1 SGHTA and CDR2 FQGNSA. This chain's CDR3 is CASSLDPGESGELFF. CDR3 DNA: TGTGCCAGCAGCTTAGATCCCGGGGAGTCCGGGGAGCTGTTTTTT.

This chain uses TRBV6-5 with TRBJ2-1, with a weak D call TRBD1 (6 bases). The CDR3 extends over 13 amino acids. V was trimmed by 6 bases and J by 4 bases, leaving 10 bases between them. Germline CDR1 reads MNHEY; CDR2 reads SVGAGI. The DNA for the CDR3 is TGTGCCAGCAGACTACAGGGATACAATGAGCAGTTCTTC. It translates to CASRLQGYNEQFF.

This clone came up once. V and J are TRBV6-5 and TRBJ2-7; weak D call: TRBD1 (6 bases). Deletions cut 4 bases from V and 0 bases from J, with 10 bases between. The CDR3 length is 14 residues. Germline V gene lookup returns CDR1 MNHEY and CDR2 SVGAGI. The CDR3 DNA sequence: TGTGCCAGCAGTTTGGACAGAGTCTCCTACGAGCAGTACTTC. It translates to CASSLDRVSYEQYF.

The rearrangement links TRBV6-5 to TRBJ2-3; 9 bases are a match to TRBD1. The V gene's germline CDR1 is MNHEY and CDR2 SVGAGI. V was pared by 11 bases and J by 1 base, with 7 bases of the junction left unmatched. The CDR3 runs 14 residues. CDR3 loop: CAASQGAGTDTQYF. The DNA of the CDR3 is TGTGCCGCCTCACAGGGGGCTGGCACAGATACGCAGTATTTT.

The V and J genes are TRBV4-1 and TRBJ1-4; TRBD1 matches at 10 bases. This CDR3 is built from 15 residues. The V and J ends lost 8 bases and 8 bases, in that order; junction bases with no gene match: 11. Per germline, CDR1 MGHRA and CDR2 YSYEKL. The CDR3 region is CASRGGQGRKEKLFF. The CDR3, as DNA: TGCGCCAGCCGGGGGGGACAGGGGCGAAAAGAAAAACTGTTTTTT.

This clone was seen a handful of times. The chain combines TRBV18 with TRBJ2-7; D is ambiguous. V dropped 1 base and J dropped 2 bases, with 12 bases sitting between them. Germline V gene data show CDR1 as KGHSH and CDR2 as LQKENI. The CDR3 length is 15 residues. The CDR3 DNA sequence: TGTGCCAGCTCACCACGCCTCGGTTTGACCTACGAGCAGTACTTC. It yields the protein CASSPRLGLTYEQYF.

The rearrangement links TRBV5-5 to TRBJ2-1; weak D call: TRBD2 (7 bases). Between the trimmed V and J ends, which lost 0 bases and 6 bases, there was a span of 13 bases. The germline V gene encodes CDR1 SGHKS and CDR2 YYEKEE (reference sequence). The CDR3 contains 15 residues. As DNA, the CDR3 is TGTGCCAGCAGCTTGGTAGGGGGGGGCTCCAATGAGCAGTTCTTC. Its protein is CASSLVGGGSNEQFF. The variable domain in full, completed from reference TRBV5-5 and TRBJ2-1, reads DAGVTQSPTHLIKTRGQQVTLRCSPISGHKSVSWYQQVLGQGPQFIFQYYEKEERGRGNFPDRFSARQFPNYSSELNVNALLLGDSALYLCASSLVGGGSNEQFFGPGTRLTVL.

The chain uses TRBV6-4 and TRBJ2-1; 8 bases match TRBD1. Germline assignment: CDR1 MRHNA and CDR2 SNTAGT. V dropped 7 bases and J dropped 8; count of bases not matched to a gene: 13. The CDR3 extends over 15 amino acids. The CDR3, as DNA: TGTGCCAGCAAAAGAGGGCAGGGGGCTGGCGATGAGCAGTTCTTC. The encoded protein is CASKRGQGAGDEQFF.